This entry lists 7 T cell receptor beta chains sequenced from one sample in a study of T cell repertoires in cytomegalovirus infection. TCRdb reprocessed the reads via MiXCR and lists one record per CDR3 protein. The repertoire holds a few hundred thousand distinct CDR3 sequences, just under 40% seen once, with 48% in the top ten. Their specific antigens are unknown. The sequencing used cultured PBMCs, collected from culture after CMV antigen stimulation. The receptors stem from a human donor in good health (CMV status not recorded). Some clones in this sample may be carry-over from other donors' samples.

The chain couples TRBV12-5 to TRBJ1-1; weak D call: TRBD1 (6 bases). CDR1 and CDR2 (germline): LGHNT, FRNRAP. V dropped 0 bases and J dropped 4 bases, with 12 bases sitting between them. This CDR3 is built from 15 residues. The DNA of the CDR3 is TGTGCTAGTGGTTTGGTCGGGGGGCTGAGCACTGAAGCTTTCTTT. This encodes CASGLVGGLSTEAFF.

V and J are TRBV5-1 and TRBJ1-1; D uncertain. This CDR3 is built from 15 residues. V lost 3 bases and J lost 3, with 15 bases in between. Looked up from germline, CDR1 is SGHRS and CDR2 is YFSETQ. The chain's CDR3 is CASSSKPGSDTEAFF. CDR3 nucleotide sequence: TGCGCCAGCAGCTCGAAACCCGGTTCGGACACTGAAGCTTTCTTT.

The V and J genes are TRBV10-3 and TRBJ2-5; 8 positions agree with TRBD1. This CDR3 region has 15 residues. Unmatched junction bases numbered 5, after V lost 4 bases and J lost 1 base. Germline loops: CDR1 ENHRY, CDR2 SYGVKD. The CDR3 region is CAISGGRGLQETQYF. In DNA, the CDR3 is TGTGCCATCAGTGGTGGCAGGGGGCTCCAAGAGACCCAGTACTTC.

This clonotype was seen a few times. V usage is TRBV6-2 or TRBV6-3 and J usage is TRBJ1-2; D not certain. This CDR3 contains 17 residues. The V end lost 2 bases, the J end lost 3 bases, and 19 bases lay between the germline ends. Per the germline V gene, CDR1 is MNHEY and CDR2 is SVGEGT. In DNA form, the CDR3 reads TGTGCCAGCAGTTACCAGAGAGGAAGAGCTCTTCACTATGGCTACACCTTC. It yields the protein CASSYQRGRALHYGYTF.

The rearrangement uses TRBV6-6 and TRBJ1-1; 7 bases are a match to TRBD1. Germline V CDR1 and CDR2: MNHNY, SVGAGI (reference sequence). This CDR3 region has 14 residues. J gave up 11 bases and V 0 bases, and 9 bases lay outside the gene matches. The CDR3 is CASSYSTGRDIAFF. The CDR3 DNA follows: TGTGCCAGCAGTTACTCGACAGGGAGGGATATCGCTTTCTTT.

CDR3 sequence reads: CASSLLDRTEAFF. In nucleotides, the CDR3 is TGTGCCAGCAGTTTATTGGACCGGACTGAAGCTTTCTTT. The V gene is TRBV27, the J gene TRBJ1-1; D is undetermined. V shed 1 base and J shed 5 bases, with 8 bases lying between them. Germline-derived CDR1 and CDR2 are MNHEY and SMNVEV (reference sequence). The CDR3 length is 13 residues.

The chain joins TRBV6-6 to TRBJ2-7, with D perhaps being TRBD1 or TRBD2 (6 bases each). This CDR3 has 13 residues. Germline CDR1 reads MNHNY; CDR2 reads SVGAGI (reference sequence). Between the trimmed V and J ends, which lost 11 bases and 3 bases, there was a span of 17 bases. CDR3 region: CAAFGGPDYEQYF. In DNA form, the CDR3 reads TGTGCCGCTTTTGGGGGGCCCGACTACGAGCAGTACTTC.